This T cell receptor beta chain was identified in a study of T-cell memory formation after mild COVID-19. TCR alpha and TCR beta cDNA libraries with sample barcodes and UMIs came from 5'RACE using constant-segment primers. One entry per CDR3 protein, called by TCRdb with MiXCR from the 5' RACE reads. The data contain 530,000 or so distinct CDR3 sequences, around 15% of them singletons. This clonotype was counted only a few times. Antigen unknown. Whole-study findings and limits: Second-wave clones that peaked on day 37 lacked confirmed SARS-CoV-2 specificity.

Sequencing was done on a sample of PBMCs or a T cell subset sorted from them (not recorded which). The TCR comes from an adult woman who had mild COVID-19 (a few samples of this study predate the infection). Cell type and time point are not known.

CDR3 sequence reads: CATSSGEGAFGTEAFF. The DNA for the CDR3 is TGTGCCACCAGCAGCGGTGAGGGGGCGTTTGGCACTGAAGCTTTCTTT. This chain uses TRBV15 with TRBJ1-1; 7 positions agree with TRBD1. The CDR3 has 16 residues. The V gene end was trimmed by 3 bases and the J gene end by 4 bases; junction bases not matched to a gene: 11. Germline V lookup: CDR1 LNHNV, CDR2 YYDKDF (reference sequence).